One and the same sample provided the 14 T cell receptor beta chains below, sequenced in a study of T-cell memory formation after mild COVID-19. TCRdb re-called the 5' RACE reads with MiXCR, one entry per CDR3 protein. The sample has around 250,000 distinct CDR3 sequences, less than 20% seen once. The sequenced sample was PBMCs or a T cell subset sorted from them (not recorded which). The source of these receptors is an adult woman who had mild COVID-19 (a few samples of this study predate the infection). Cell type and time point are not known.

This clonotype has a single count. The V call is TRBV12-3 or TRBV12-4, the J call TRBJ1-6; the D gene is possibly TRBD1 (5 bases). V gave up 6 bases and J gave up 11 bases, with 14 bases separating them. The CDR3 sequence is 13 residues long. CDR3 nucleotide sequence: TGTGCCAGCAGGGCGACAGTTGAGGCACCCCTCCACTTT. It specifies CASRATVEAPLHF.

For the CDR3, the DNA is TGTGCCAGCAGTTCGTTACGGGGGGTACGTGAGCAGTTCTTC. Residues: CASSSLRGVREQFF. The chain couples TRBV12-3 or TRBV12-4 to TRBJ2-1, with 7 bases identical to TRBD2. Trimming cost V 4 bases and J 9 bases; bases outside gene matches: 9. The CDR3 length is 14 residues.

This clonotype was seen a few times. The V and J genes are TRBV5-6 and TRBJ1-2; TRBD1 matches 10 bases. This CDR3 has 14 amino acids. V shed 6 bases and J 4 bases; nucleotides not matched to a gene: 6. The germline V gene has CDR1 SGHDT and CDR2 YYEEEE. CDR3 protein: CASTRQGAFYGYTF. In nucleotides, the CDR3 is TGTGCCAGCACCAGACAGGGGGCCTTCTATGGCTACACCTTC.

This chain links TRBV20-1 with TRBJ2-2, with a weak D call TRBD2 (6 bases). Germline V gene sequence: CDR1 DFQATT, CDR2 SNEGSKA (reference sequence). Trimming removed 2 bases from V and 1 base from J, with 14 bases in between. The CDR3 consists of 16 residues. The CDR3 nucleotides are TGCAGTGCTAGAAGCCCGGACGGGAGGAACACCGGGGAGCTGTTTTTT. Residues: CSARSPDGRNTGELFF.

The chain joins TRBV5-1 to TRBJ1-2; a possible D gene is TRBD1 (5 bases). This CDR3 region has 14 residues. Germline loops: CDR1 SGHRS, CDR2 YFSETQ. V was cut by 1 base and J by 6 bases, with 13 bases left in between. The CDR3 sequence: CASSLSAGSDGYTF. The CDR3 bases are TGCGCCAGCAGCTTGTCCGCAGGGTCGGATGGCTACACCTTC.

The CDR3 DNA is TGTGCCAGCAGCTTGACAGGGGCTCGTGAGCAGTACTTC. It specifies CASSLTGAREQYF. The genes are TRBV7-3 and TRBJ2-7; 8 bases line up with TRBD1. Germline values: CDR1 SGHTA, CDR2 FQGTGA. This CDR3 comprises 13 residues. J was trimmed by 7 bases and V by 3 bases; bases with no gene match: 5.

This clonotype occurred many times. The V call is TRBV5-1, the J call TRBJ2-3; D gene uncertain. Trimming cost V 0 bases and J 4 bases, with 15 bases left between them. CDR1 is SGHRS and CDR2 is YFSETQ in the germline V gene. This CDR3 has 16 amino acids. CDR3 DNA sequence: TGCGCCAGCAGCTTGGGCCTTACGGTTGGAGCAGATACGCAGTATTTT. Residues: CASSLGLTVGADTQYF.

The rearrangement links TRBV7-3 to TRBJ2-1, with a possible D match to TRBD2 (6 bases). Germline CDR1 reads SGHTA; CDR2 reads FQGTGA. The CDR3 has 15 residues. Trimming took 4 bases from V and 3 from J, leaving 13 bases between them. The CDR3 DNA reads as TGTGCCAGCAGCTCCGGAGGGCCACTCTACAATGAGCAGTTCTTC. This translates into CASSSGGPLYNEQFF.

This clonotype was counted only a few times. V usage is TRBV20-1 and J usage is TRBJ2-5; 8 bases align to TRBD2. V lost 8 bases and J lost 2; bases outside the gene matches: 4. Per germline, CDR1 DFQATT and CDR2 SNEGSKA (reference sequence). The CDR3 covers 12 residues. CDR3 in amino acids: CSTSGSQETQYF. CDR3 nucleotide sequence: TGCAGTACAAGCGGGAGTCAAGAGACCCAGTACTTC.

This clonotype was seen only once. The chain combines TRBV5-1 with TRBJ2-5, with D perhaps TRBD1 (5 bases). Germline assignment: CDR1 SGHRS and CDR2 YFSETQ. V was cut by 1 base and J by 0 bases, with 7 bases left in between. The CDR3 consists of 14 residues. This CDR3 reads CASSLRQNQETQYF. Written as DNA, the CDR3 is TGCGCCAGCAGCTTGCGACAGAACCAAGAGACCCAGTACTTC.

This chain uses TRBV6-5 with TRBJ1-2; the D gene is possibly TRBD1 (6 bases). V lost 6 bases and J lost 7, with 12 bases in between. The CDR3 runs 12 residues. CDR1 and CDR2 from the germline V gene are MNHEY and SVGAGI. CDR3 in amino acids: CASSRQAGGYTF. Written as DNA, the CDR3 is TGTGCCAGCAGCCGACAGGCTGGTGGCTACACCTTC.

This clonotype was found a few times. V is TRBV18 and J is TRBJ2-1; D might be TRBD1 (5 bases). The CDR3 totals 12 residues. The V and J ends lost 5 bases and 10 bases respectively, with 12 bases between them. Germline V gene sequence: CDR1 KGHSH, CDR2 LQKENI. CDR3 protein: CASSSTGKEQFF. The CDR3 DNA reads TGTGCCAGCTCATCCACAGGAAAAGAGCAGTTCTTC.

V and J are TRBV6-2 or TRBV6-3 and TRBJ1-2; D is possibly TRBD1 (6 bases). The CDR3 is made up of 14 amino acids. Germline values: CDR1 MNHEY, CDR2 SVGEGT. V lost 2 bases to trimming and J lost 4 bases, with 11 bases between them. The CDR3 is CASSYRGHAYGYTF. The DNA for the CDR3 is TGTGCCAGCAGTTACAGGGGACATGCCTATGGCTACACCTTC.

This clonotype has more than one count but fewer than ten. This sequence joins TRBV6-2 or TRBV6-3 and TRBJ1-4; 7 nucleotides match TRBD1. The CDR3 is made up of 14 amino acids. The V gene end was trimmed by 8 bases and the J gene end by 8 bases; junction bases not matched to a gene: 11. Looked up from germline, CDR1 is MNHEY and CDR2 is SVGEGT. The CDR3 bases are TGTGCCAGCCTAACTCGACAGGGAAGAGAAAAACTGTTTTTT. Translated, it gives CASLTRQGREKLFF.